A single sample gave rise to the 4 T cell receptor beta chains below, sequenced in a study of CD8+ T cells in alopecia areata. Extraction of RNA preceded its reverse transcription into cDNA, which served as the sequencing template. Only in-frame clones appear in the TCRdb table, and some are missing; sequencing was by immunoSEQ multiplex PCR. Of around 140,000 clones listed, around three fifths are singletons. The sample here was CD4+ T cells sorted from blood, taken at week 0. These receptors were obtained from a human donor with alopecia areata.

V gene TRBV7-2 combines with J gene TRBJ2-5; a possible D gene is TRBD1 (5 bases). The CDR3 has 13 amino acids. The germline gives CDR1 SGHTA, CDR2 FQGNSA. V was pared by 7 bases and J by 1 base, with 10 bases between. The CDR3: CASTWTSQETQYF. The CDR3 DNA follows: TGTGCCAGCACCTGGACAAGCCAAGAGACCCAGTACTTC.

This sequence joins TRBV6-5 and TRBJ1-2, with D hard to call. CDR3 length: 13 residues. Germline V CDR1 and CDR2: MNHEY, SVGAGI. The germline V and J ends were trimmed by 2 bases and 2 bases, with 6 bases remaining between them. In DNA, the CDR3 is TGTGCCAGCAGTTACGGGCGGAACTATGGCTACACCTTC. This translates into CASSYGRNYGYTF.

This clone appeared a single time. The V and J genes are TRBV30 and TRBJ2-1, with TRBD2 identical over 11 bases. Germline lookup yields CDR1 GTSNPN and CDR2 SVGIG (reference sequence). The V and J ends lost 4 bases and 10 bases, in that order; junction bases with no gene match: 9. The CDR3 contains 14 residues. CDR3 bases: TGTGCCTGGAAACCGGGACTAGCGGCCTACGAGCAGTTCTTC. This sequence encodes CAWKPGLAAYEQFF.

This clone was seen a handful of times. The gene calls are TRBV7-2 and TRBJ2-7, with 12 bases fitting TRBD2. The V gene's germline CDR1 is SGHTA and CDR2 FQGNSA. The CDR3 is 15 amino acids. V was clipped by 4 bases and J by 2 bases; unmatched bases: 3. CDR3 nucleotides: TGTGCCAGCAGCTCCGCTAGCGGGGGGGCCTACGAGCAGTACTTC. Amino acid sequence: CASSSASGGAYEQYF.